Each of the 23 T cell receptor beta chains below was sequenced from the same sample in a study of human T cells and chemical hapten exposure. Time point denoted: pre-sensitization, week 0. As for treatment: therapeutic diphenylcyclopropenone sensitization with weekly scalp DPC. TCRdb reprocessed the RACE reads with MiXCR, giving one entry per CDR3 protein. The sample has about 380,000 distinct CDR3 sequences, roughly 5.3% seen once. Here the sequenced sample was whole blood, taken in connection with sensitization to the hapten diphenylcyclopropenone (DPC). These receptors were obtained from a woman aged 50 to 65 with alopecia areata. Some clones in this sample may be carry-over from other donors' samples.

This clonotype has ten or more counts. CDR3 nucleotide sequence: TGTGCCATCACCGCGGGAACAATACAGGGGTCCGAACGTGGCTACACCTTC. Amino acid sequence: CAITAGTIQGSERGYTF. The chain links TRBV10-3 to TRBJ1-2; TRBD1 matches at 7 bases. CDR1 is ENHRY, CDR2 SYGVKD, per germline. The CDR3 runs to 17 residues. With 7 bases clipped from V and 7 bases from J, the junction kept 21 bases outside the gene matches.

This clonotype has at least ten counts. The gene calls are TRBV20-1 and TRBJ2-1; 10 bases agree with TRBD2. V lost 3 bases, J lost 9 bases, and 14 bases stayed unmatched. In germline, CDR1 is DFQATT, CDR2 SNEGSKA (reference sequence). This CDR3 has 16 amino acids. The CDR3 DNA is TGCAGTGCTAGGAACGCTCGGAGCGGGAGGGTGGTTGAGCAGTTCTTC. It specifies CSARNARSGRVVEQFF.

The J gene is TRBJ1-5, the V gene TRBV25-1, with D tentatively TRBD1 (5 bases). This CDR3 has 18 residues. In germline, CDR1 is MGHDK, CDR2 SYGVNS. V was clipped by 2 bases and J by 7 bases, with 24 bases between them. CDR3 protein: CASSEIRACQSLRQPQHF. DNA of the CDR3: TGTGCCAGCAGTGAAATCAGGGCTTGCCAGTCCCTGAGACAGCCCCAGCATTTT.

In this sample, this clonotype turned up many times. The chain joins TRBV29-1 to TRBJ2-3, with D maybe TRBD2 (6 bases). The CDR3 loop spans 14 amino acids. Deletions cut 4 bases from V and 3 bases from J, with 14 bases between. CDR1 and CDR2 (germline): SQVTM, ANQGSEA. The CDR3 DNA reads as TGCAGCGTTGCCGGGACTGAGGGGACAGATACGCAGTATTTT. This gives the protein CSVAGTEGTDTQYF.

The V gene is TRBV6-5, the J gene TRBJ1-1; 9 bases fit TRBD1. This CDR3 region has 17 residues. The germline CDR1 and CDR2 sequences are MNHEY and SVGAGI. The trim removed 2 bases at V and 1 base at J, leaving 8 bases unmatched. Written as DNA, the CDR3 is TGTGCCAGCAGTTACGAAGGGACAGGGCCTACGAACACTGAAGCTTTCTTT. It yields the protein CASSYEGTGPTNTEAFF.

This clonotype was seen at least ten times. J is TRBJ2-5 and V is TRBV28; 10 bases are a match to TRBD2. Germline V gene sequence: CDR1 MDHEN, CDR2 SYDVKM. The CDR3 sequence is 17 residues long. After removal of 5 bases from V and 0 bases from J, the junction contained 9 bases not matched to a gene. The CDR3 here is CASSPHSGRKNQETQYF. CDR3 bases: TGTGCCAGCAGTCCCCATAGCGGGAGGAAAAACCAAGAGACCCAGTACTTC.

The chain recombines TRBV4-1 with TRBJ1-1; weak D call: TRBD1 (5 bases). V dropped 4 bases and J dropped 4 bases, with 10 bases sitting between them. The CDR3 extends over 13 amino acids. Per the germline V gene, CDR1 is MGHRA and CDR2 is YSYEKL. The CDR3 DNA follows: TGCGCCAGCAGCCCCCACGGGGCCACTGAAGCTTTCTTT. As protein: CASSPHGATEAFF.

This clonotype has ten or more counts. The chain combines TRBV6-6 with TRBJ2-1; D gene unclear. The length of the CDR3 is 15 residues. Trimming removed 2 bases at V and 8 bases at J, with 16 bases between. Germline CDR1 MNHNY, CDR2 SVGAGI (reference sequence). The CDR3 nucleotides read TGTGCCAGCAGTTACCACAACCAAAACCCCGATGAGCAGTTCTTC. Translating gives CASSYHNQNPDEQFF.

At least ten counts were recorded for this clonotype. Here the CDR3 reads CSVEIAETYNEQFF. The CDR3 nucleotides read TGCAGCGTTGAAATAGCGGAGACCTACAATGAGCAGTTCTTC. This sequence joins TRBV29-1 and TRBJ2-1, with a tentative D call TRBD2 (6 bases). The germline gives CDR1 SQVTM, CDR2 ANQGSEA. V dropped 2 bases and J dropped 2 bases, with 10 bases sitting between them. This CDR3 contains 14 residues.

The chain employs TRBV27 and TRBJ1-6; D perhaps matches TRBD1 (6 bases). Germline assignment: CDR1 MNHEY and CDR2 SMNVEV (reference sequence). The CDR3 covers 17 residues. Trimming cost V 7 bases and J 6 bases, with 22 bases left between them. The CDR3 region has the DNA TGTGCCAGCATCGCGGTCGGGGGGCGACCTTCTAATTCACCCCTCCACTTT. Translated, it gives CASIAVGGRPSNSPLHF.

In its sample, this clonotype was seen a few times. The CDR3 protein is CSASTGTSGGGVQYF. Written as DNA, the CDR3 is TGCAGTGCTTCTACCGGGACTAGCGGGGGAGGGGTGCAGTACTTC. The chain is built from TRBV20-1 and TRBJ2-7; 14 bases are a match to TRBD2. V trimming: 5 bases; J trimming: 9 bases; junction bases outside the gene matches: 12. CDR3 length: 15 residues. Germline V gene data show CDR1 as DFQATT and CDR2 as SNEGSKA (reference sequence).

This clonotype came up many times. The chain combines TRBV29-1 with TRBJ2-7; 10 bases agree with TRBD1. V shed 1 base, J shed 7 bases, and the junction held 10 bases outside the gene matches. CDR3 length equals 15 residues. Germline-derived CDR1 and CDR2 are SQVTM and ANQGSEA. This chain's CDR3 is CSVEGPGQGLGEQYF. The CDR3 DNA is TGCAGCGTTGAAGGTCCGGGACAGGGGCTTGGTGAGCAGTACTTC.

This clonotype was observed at least ten times. This chain joins TRBV4-3 and TRBJ2-2; D perhaps matches TRBD1 (5 bases). Germline CDR1 and CDR2: LGHNA and YSLEER. The CDR3 sequence is 18 residues long. V was shortened by 2 bases and J by 3 bases, with 19 bases between the two germline ends. In DNA, the CDR3 is TGCGCCAGCAGCCAACCACCGGTAGGGGCGACTTACACCGGGGAGCTGTTTTTT. The encoded protein is CASSQPPVGATYTGELFF.

This clonotype was detected a few times. The chain uses TRBV5-1 and TRBJ1-1; D is uncertain. There are 12 residues in the CDR3. Germline V CDR1 and CDR2: SGHRS, YFSETQ. V lost 5 bases and J lost 6, with 11 bases in between. The CDR3 DNA sequence: TGCGCCAGCAGACTGTCGCCAGCTGAAGCTTTCTTT. As protein: CASRLSPAEAFF.

This clonotype was counted many times. The chain combines TRBV28 with TRBJ2-1; tentatively, D is TRBD2 (7 bases). CDR3 length: 13 residues. CDR1 is MDHEN, CDR2 SYDVKM, per germline. Deletions cut 8 bases from V and 6 bases from J, with 14 bases between. As DNA, the CDR3 is TGTGCCAGCGGGGGCGGGAGCATCAATGAGCAGTTCTTC. Amino acid sequence: CASGGGSINEQFF.

The rearrangement uses TRBV2 and TRBJ1-1, with 10 bases fitting TRBD1. There are 19 residues in the CDR3. Germline CDR1 reads SNHLY; CDR2 reads FYNNEI. V lost 6 bases to trimming and J lost 1 base; unmatched junction nucleotides: 17. The CDR3 DNA follows: TGTGCCAGCAGCGACCCGACCTCCGGGACAGGGGACCGGAACACTGAAGCTTTCTTT. This gives the protein CASSDPTSGTGDRNTEAFF.

This clonotype has ten or more counts. The gene calls are TRBV7-2 and TRBJ2-5, with 16 bases aligning to TRBD2. With 5 bases clipped from V and 7 bases from J, the junction kept 10 bases outside the gene matches. The CDR3 extends over 17 amino acids. Germline V CDR1 and CDR2: SGHTA, FQGNSA. The CDR3, as DNA: TGTGCCAGCAGCCCCGAGCCGGGACTAGCGGGAGGGGGGACCCAGTACTTC. Translating gives CASSPEPGLAGGGTQYF.

Ten or more counts support this clonotype. V is TRBV27 and J is TRBJ1-4; D is undetermined. The CDR3 contains 14 residues. The germline gives CDR1 MNHEY, CDR2 SMNVEV (reference sequence). The germline V and J ends were trimmed by 2 bases and 8 bases, with 12 bases remaining between them. CDR3 loop: CASSLRSGGEKLFF. The CDR3 nucleotides are TGTGCCAGCAGTTTAAGGAGTGGAGGGGAAAAACTGTTTTTT.

The chain couples TRBV30 to TRBJ1-1; 7 nucleotides match TRBD1. There are 13 residues in the CDR3. With V trimmed by 7 bases and J by 6 bases, 11 bases remained unmatched. The germline CDR1 and CDR2 sequences are GTSNPN and SVGIG (reference sequence). The CDR3 DNA follows: TGTGCCTCTCGGATAGGGGGCAACGCTGAAGCTTTCTTT. This codes for CASRIGGNAEAFF.

This clonotype was observed at least ten times. V usage is TRBV3-1 and J usage is TRBJ2-7; tentatively, D is TRBD2 (5 bases). CDR3 length: 15 residues. In germline, CDR1 is LGHDT, CDR2 YNNKEL (reference sequence). Trimming took 1 base from V and 0 from J, leaving 10 bases between them. CDR3 bases: TGTGCCAGCAGCCAAGGGACTGATAGCTCCTACGAGCAGTACTTC. Encoded protein: CASSQGTDSSYEQYF.

This clonotype was picked up a small number of times. The chain uses TRBV7-9 and TRBJ1-6; TRBD1 matches 9 bases. The germline V gene encodes CDR1 SEHNR and CDR2 FQNEAQ (reference sequence). CDR3 length: 17 residues. V trimming: 0 bases; J trimming: 6 bases; junction bases outside the gene matches: 6. The CDR3 spells CASSLAMTGQGNSPLHF. The CDR3 bases are TGTGCCAGCAGCTTAGCTATGACGGGACAGGGTAATTCACCCCTCCACTTT.

This clonotype appeared many times. The chain joins TRBV3-1 to TRBJ2-7; D remains unclear. Trimming took off 4 bases at V and 3 bases at J, with 10 bases between the two ends. Germline V gives CDR1 LGHDT, CDR2 YNNKEL (reference sequence). The CDR3 runs to 13 residues. The CDR3 is CASSPRVLYEQYF. The CDR3, as DNA: TGTGCCAGCAGCCCTCGAGTACTCTACGAGCAGTACTTC.

This clonotype occurred many times. The V call is TRBV5-1, the J call TRBJ2-5, with a weak D call TRBD2 (6 bases). V lost 4 bases and J 14 bases, leaving 18 bases between the germline ends. Germline loops: CDR1 SGHRS, CDR2 YFSETQ. The CDR3 has 12 amino acids. CDR3 sequence reads: CASSEDSAGHYF. The CDR3 region has the DNA TGCGCCAGCAGCGAGGACTCAGCGGGCCACTACTTC.